The clone carrying this T cell receptor (beta chain) has just a few counts. Its cognate antigen is unknown. The data were taken from a study of post-analysis software for immune sequencing data. Study-level points and caveats: Among about 5 TRBV segments more frequent in patients than controls were TRBV5-6, TRBV5-1 and TRBV20-1.

Sequencing libraries made from TCR beta cDNA carried unique molecular identifiers. A single record per CDR3 protein comes from TCRdb applying MiXCR to the PCR reads. The sample yields 700,000 to 800,000 distinct CDR3 sequences, 25% to 30% seen once. Trimming shortened V by 0 bases and J by 6 bases, and 13 bases separated the two germline ends. The CDR3 length is 15 residues. Per germline, CDR1 SGHKS and CDR2 YYEKEE (reference sequence). The clonotype was recovered from a girl under 18 with multiple sclerosis. The rearrangement links TRBV5-5 to TRBJ1-5, with D tentatively TRBD1 (5 bases). Sequencing was carried out using blood. DNA for the CDR3: TGTGCCAGCAGCTTGGAGGGCAGGGAGGGTCAGCCCCAGCATTTT. Residues: CASSLEGREGQPQHF.